This T cell receptor (beta chain) was obtained from a study of technical replicates of blood from a few donors. Method: immunoSEQ multiplex PCR; TCRdb's copy keeps in-frame clones and lacks some. The data contain around 13,000 clones, approximately 81% of them seen just once; the ten biggest clones take up 10%. The TCR sequence derives from a human donor in good health. Sequencing used PBMCs.

The CDR3 sequence: CASSLRGGINEKLFF. The DNA for the CDR3 is TGTGCCAGCAGCCTCAGAGGAGGGATTAATGAAAAACTGTTTTTT. The V and J genes are TRBV5-6 and TRBJ1-4, with D hard to call. The CDR3 has 15 amino acids. Germline values: CDR1 SGHDT, CDR2 YYEEEE. V lost 4 bases, J lost 4 bases, and 14 bases lay in between.